Listed below are T cell receptor beta chains from one sample, sequenced in a study of CD8 T cells in ankylosing spondylitis. TCRdb re-derived calls from the 5' RACE reads in MiXCR, one entry per CDR3 protein. The sample includes some 130,000 distinct CDR3 sequences, around 10% seen only once; the top ten take approximately 4%. The sample consisted of blood, either unsorted or a sorted T cell fraction (not recorded which). Every receptor here comes from a female donor with ankylosing spondylitis or in good health (not recorded which). Each CDR3 is given with its conserved first and last residue. A D gene is named only where the DNA matches it firmly. Clone size is stated in some rows and not others, as once, few, many or a class when expanded.

>TRBD1|18|.|TRBJ2-1|TRBV15
TGTGCCACCAGCATAGGACAGGGACTCGGTAGCTCCTACAATGAGCAGTTCTTC
CATSIGQGLGSSYNEQFF
>.|14|many|TRBJ1-1|TRBV6-5
TGTGCCAGCAGCATCAGGACGGGCAACACTGAAGCTTTCTTT
CASSIRTGNTEAFF
>.|14|many|TRBJ1-2|TRBV12-3/TRBV12-4
TGTGCCAGCAGAACCGGGGGAACAGGTTATGGCTACACCTTC
CASRTGGTGYGYTF
>.|13|many|TRBJ1-2|TRBV5-1
TGCGCCAGTTACAAAGACCCTGGCTATGGCTACACCTTC
CASYKDPGYGYTF
>.|14|many|TRBJ1-1|TRBV5-1
TGCGCCAGCAGCTATGGGCAGGGTGGAACTGAAGCTTTCTTT
CASSYGQGGTEAFF
>TRBD1|13|many|TRBJ1-2|TRBV12-3/TRBV12-4
TGTGCCAGTAATCAGGGGGCTCGCTATGGCTACACCTTC
CASNQGARYGYTF
>.|12|many|TRBJ2-7|TRBV5-6
TGTGCCAGCAGCTTGAAGCGATACGAGCAGTACTTC
CASSLKRYEQYF
>TRBD1|14|many|TRBJ2-1|TRBV29-1
TGCAGCGTCCTTGGACAGGCATCCTACAATGAGCAGTTCTTC
CSVLGQASYNEQFF
>TRBD2|16|.|TRBJ2-7|TRBV20-1
TGCAGTGCTAGAGAGTCGGGAGGGGGGAGCTCCTACGAGCAGTACTTC
CSARESGGGSSYEQYF
>.|14|.|TRBJ2-7|TRBV11-2
TGTGCCAGCAGCTTACAGGAGGACAGAAACGAGCAGTACTTC
CASSLQEDRNEQYF
>TRBD2|18|.|TRBJ2-5|TRBV20-1
TGCTGTGCTCACCCTCGGGGGGGCCTTACGAGCAACCAAGAGACCCAGTACTTC
CCAHPRGGLTSNQETQYF
>.|15|many|TRBJ2-1|TRBV14
TGTGCCAGCAGCGGACTTCGCGGGACTTACAATGAGCAGTTCTTC
CASSGLRGTYNEQFF
>.|15|many|TRBJ2-2|TRBV20-1
TGCAGTGCTAGAGATCGCCAGGGGCGGACCGGGGAGCTGTTTTTT
CSARDRQGRTGELFF
>.|14|.|TRBJ2-2|TRBV10-1
TGCGCCAGCAGTGTGGAGGGAGACACCGGGGAGCTGTTTTTT
CASSVEGDTGELFF
>.|13|many|TRBJ1-2|TRBV6-6
TGTGCCAGCAGTCCCTCGCCCGACTATGGCTACACCTTC
CASSPSPDYGYTF
>TRBD1|15|many|TRBJ2-7|TRBV27
TGTGCCAGCAGACTAACCCGACAGGGGACCTACGAGCAGTACTTC
CASRLTRQGTYEQYF
>TRBD2|15|many|TRBJ2-7|TRBV7-9
TGTGCCAGCAGCTTGGGGACTAGCGGGATTTACGAGCAGTACTTC
CASSLGTSGIYEQYF
>TRBD2|14|many|TRBJ2-1|TRBV5-1
TGCGCCAGCAGTCCGTCTAGCGGATACAATGAGCAGTTCTTC
CASSPSSGYNEQFF
>.|16|.|TRBJ2-5|TRBV29-1
TGCAGCGTTGAACCCCGGGAGGGGGCGATAAGAGAGGCCCAATACTTC
CSVEPREGAIREAQYF
>.|14|many|TRBJ1-5|TRBV12-3/TRBV12-4
TGTGCCAGCAGTTTTGGAGGGGCCCGGCAGCCCCAGCATTTT
CASSFGGARQPQHF
>.|13|few|TRBJ2-1|TRBV18
TGTGCCAGCTTGGTGGGTTCTCGCAATGAGCAGTTCTTC
CASLVGSRNEQFF
>.|15|few|TRBJ1-1|TRBV6-5
TGTGCCAGCAGTTACTCATCTGGGGGAGGCACTGAAGCTTTCTTT
CASSYSSGGGTEAFF
>.|13|many|TRBJ2-1|TRBV27
TGTGCCAGCAGTTTCCCTGACTATAATGAGCAGTTCTTC
CASSFPDYNEQFF
>TRBD2|14|many|TRBJ2-1|TRBV20-1
TGCAGTGCCCCCCCAGCGGGGGGCATAAATGAGCAGTTCTTC
CSAPPAGGINEQFF
>.|12|many|TRBJ1-1|TRBV29-1
TGCAGCGTTGATCATGTCGGCACTGAAGCTTTCTTT
CSVDHVGTEAFF
>.|12|many|TRBJ2-2|TRBV19
TGTGCCAGTAGTTGGGGGGTCGGGGAGCTGTTTTTT
CASSWGVGELFF
>TRBD1|15|many|TRBJ1-5|TRBV5-1
TGCGCCAGCAGCTCGGGACAGGGGGCCTATCAGCCCCAGCATTTT
CASSSGQGAYQPQHF
>.|14|many|TRBJ2-7|TRBV20-1
TGCAGTGCGCCCGGGACTGCGAACTCCTACGAGCAGTACTTC
CSAPGTANSYEQYF
>TRBD1|15|many|TRBJ1-5|TRBV12-3/TRBV12-4
TGTGCCAGCAGTCCGTGGACAGGCTCAAATCAGCCCCAGCATTTT
CASSPWTGSNQPQHF
>TRBD2|12|many|TRBJ2-4|TRBV25-1
TGTGCCAGTCACGGGGGGGGGAACATTCAGTACTTC
CASHGGGNIQYF
>.|14|once|TRBJ2-7|TRBV9
TGTGCCAGCAGCGTAGGGGACAATTCCTACGAGCAGTACTTC
CASSVGDNSYEQYF
>.|14|many|TRBJ1-1|TRBV7-8
TGTGCCAGCAGCCCTACGGACATGAACACTGAAGCTTTCTTT
CASSPTDMNTEAFF
>.|12|many|TRBJ1-6|TRBV19
TGTGCCAGCGGGACCGGTAATTCACCCCTCCACTTT
CASGTGNSPLHF
>TRBD1|13|.|TRBJ1-2|TRBV12-3/TRBV12-4
TGTGCCAGCAGTCAGGGGGGAAGCTATGGCTACGCCTTT
CASSQGGSYGYAF
>TRBD2|15|many|TRBJ2-7|TRBV10-3
TGTGCCATCAGTGAGCCCGGGACTAGCGGGAGCGAGCAGTACTTC
CAISEPGTSGSEQYF
>.|15|few|TRBJ2-3|TRBV5-1
TGCGCCAGCTTCCGGGCCCCCGAGTCCACAGATACGCAGTATTTT
CASFRAPESTDTQYF
>.|16|many|TRBJ1-1|TRBV18
TGTGCCAGCTCACCCCGGACAGCCAATACGTACACTGAAGCTTTCTTT
CASSPRTANTYTEAFF
>.|17|many|TRBJ1-3|TRBV4-1
TGCGCCAGCAGCCGACATCGCAGGGGACACTCTGGAAACACCATATATTTT
CASSRHRRGHSGNTIYF
>.|18|many|TRBJ2-2|TRBV11-2
TGTGCCAGCAGCTTAGACGTGGAAGGATTCGCGAACACCGGGGAGCTGTTTTTT
CASSLDVEGFANTGELFF
>TRBD1|11|many|TRBJ1-4|TRBV20-1
TGCAGTGCTCACAGGGGGGAAAAACTGTTTTTT
CSAHRGEKLFF
>.|11|many|TRBJ1-1|TRBV20-1
TGCAGTGCTCCAGGGGACACTGAAGCTTTCTTT
CSAPGDTEAFF
>.|18|many|TRBJ2-1|TRBV5-1
TGCGCCAGCAGCTTATCCCTTTGGGGATCCAGCTCCTACAATGAGCAGTTCTTC
CASSLSLWGSSSYNEQFF
>.|15|many|TRBJ2-2|TRBV27
TGTGCCAGCAGTTCCTTCGGCCACCCTGGCGGGGAGCTGTTTTTT
CASSSFGHPGGELFF
>.|14|many|TRBJ1-1|TRBV10-3
TGTGCCACCGCGGCAGATCCAGGGGACACTGAAGCTTTCTTT
CATAADPGDTEAFF
>.|16|many|TRBJ1-5|TRBV20-1
TGCGAGACCCTTAAGCTGGGTAACAGGGTTAGTCAGCCCCAGCATTTT
CETLKLGNRVSQPQHF
>TRBD1|17|many|TRBJ1-5|TRBV15
TGTGCCACCAGCACCCGTAACAGGGGAGGGAGCAATCAGCCCCAGCATTTT
CATSTRNRGGSNQPQHF
>.|11|few|TRBJ2-7|TRBV5-6
TGTGCCAGCACGGCAGCCTACGAGCAGTACTTC
CASTAAYEQYF
>TRBD2|16|many|TRBJ2-1|TRBV12-3/TRBV12-4
TGTGCCAGCAGTTTAGACGCGGGAGTCTCCTACAATGAGCAGTTCTTC
CASSLDAGVSYNEQFF
>TRBD1|15|many|TRBJ1-1|TRBV7-6
TGTGCCAGCAGCACGCACCGGGACAGAAACACTGAAGCTTTCTTT
CASSTHRDRNTEAFF
>.|15|few|TRBJ2-7|TRBV10-3
TGTGCCACAGCTAACCCGAAAGCGGGCGCCTACGAGCAGTACTTC
CATANPKAGAYEQYF
>.|12|many|TRBJ1-1|TRBV20-1
TGCAGTGCTAGAAGTCGCTACACTGAAGCTTTCTTT
CSARSRYTEAFF
>.|12|many|TRBJ1-2|TRBV5-1
TGCGCCAGCAGGAGTACTAACTATGGCTACACCTTC
CASRSTNYGYTF
>.|13|many|TRBJ2-2|TRBV29-1
TGCAGCGTTGTGGCAGGGGCGGCCGGGGAGCTGTTTTTT
CSVVAGAAGELFF
>TRBD1|16|many|TRBJ1-6|TRBV12-3/TRBV12-4
TGTGCCAGCAGCCCCCTATTGACAGGGTCAAATTCACCCCTCCACTTT
CASSPLLTGSNSPLHF